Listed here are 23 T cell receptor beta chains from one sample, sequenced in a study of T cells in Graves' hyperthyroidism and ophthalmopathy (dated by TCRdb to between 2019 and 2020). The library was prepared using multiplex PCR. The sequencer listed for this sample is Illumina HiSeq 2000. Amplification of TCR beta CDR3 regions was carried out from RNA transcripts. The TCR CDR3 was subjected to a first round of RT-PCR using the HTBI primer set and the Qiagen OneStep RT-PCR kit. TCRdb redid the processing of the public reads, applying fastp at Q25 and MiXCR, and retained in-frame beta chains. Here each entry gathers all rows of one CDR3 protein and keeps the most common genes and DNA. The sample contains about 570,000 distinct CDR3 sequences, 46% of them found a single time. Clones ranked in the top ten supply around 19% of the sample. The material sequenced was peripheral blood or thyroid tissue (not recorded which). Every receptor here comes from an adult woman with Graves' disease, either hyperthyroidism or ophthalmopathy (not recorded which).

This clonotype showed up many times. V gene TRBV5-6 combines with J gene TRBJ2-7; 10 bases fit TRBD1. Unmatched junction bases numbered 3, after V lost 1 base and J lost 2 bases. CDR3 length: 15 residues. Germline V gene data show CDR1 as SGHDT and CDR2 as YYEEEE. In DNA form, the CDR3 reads TGTGCCAGCAGCTTGAGCGGGACAGGGGCCTACGAGCAGTACTTC. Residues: CASSLSGTGAYEQYF.

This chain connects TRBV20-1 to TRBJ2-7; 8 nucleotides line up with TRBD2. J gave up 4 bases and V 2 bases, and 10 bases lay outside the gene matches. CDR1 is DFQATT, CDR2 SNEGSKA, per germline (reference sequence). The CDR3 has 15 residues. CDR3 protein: CSARKAAGGGYEQYF. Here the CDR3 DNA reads TGCAGTGCTAGAAAGGCGGCGGGAGGAGGGTACGAGCAGTACTTC.

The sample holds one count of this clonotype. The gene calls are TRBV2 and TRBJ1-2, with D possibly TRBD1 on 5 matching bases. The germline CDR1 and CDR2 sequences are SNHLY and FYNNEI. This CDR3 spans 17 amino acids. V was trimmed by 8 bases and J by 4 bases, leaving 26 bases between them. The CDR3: CASGDPSRQGDAYGYTF. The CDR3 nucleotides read TGTGCCAGCGGCGACCCCTCGAGGCAGGGAGACGCCTATGGCTACACCTTC.

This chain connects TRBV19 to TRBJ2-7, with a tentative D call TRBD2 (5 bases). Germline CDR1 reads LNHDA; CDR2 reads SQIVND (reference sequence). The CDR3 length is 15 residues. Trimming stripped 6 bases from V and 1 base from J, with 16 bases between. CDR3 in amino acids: CASRITDSLSYEQYF. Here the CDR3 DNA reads TGTGCCAGTAGAATAACGGACTCCCTGTCCTACGAGCAGTACTTC. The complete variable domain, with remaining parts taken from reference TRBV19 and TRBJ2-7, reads DGGITQSPKYLFRKEGQNVTLSCEQNLNHDAMYWYRQDPGQGLRLIYYSQIVNDFQKGDIAEGYSVSREKKESFPLTVTSAQKNPTAFYLCASRITDSLSYEQYFGPGTRLTVT.

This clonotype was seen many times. The CDR3 DNA reads TGTGCCAGCAGCCCGCCGGGCCTCCCGCTGAGGGCTGGGGCCAACGTCCTGACTTTC. Amino acids: CASSPPGLPLRAGANVLTF. V and J are TRBV7-9 and TRBJ2-6, with D maybe TRBD2 (5 bases). The CDR3 consists of 19 residues. Trimming removed 5 bases from V and 2 bases from J, with 22 bases in between. In germline, CDR1 is SEHNR, CDR2 FQNEAQ (reference sequence).

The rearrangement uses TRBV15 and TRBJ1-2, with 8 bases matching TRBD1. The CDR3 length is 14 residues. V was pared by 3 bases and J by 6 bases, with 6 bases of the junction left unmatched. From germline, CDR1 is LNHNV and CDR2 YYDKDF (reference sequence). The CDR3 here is CATSRTGQGDGYTF. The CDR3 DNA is TGTGCCACCAGCAGGACTGGACAGGGCGATGGCTACACCTTC.

Here the CDR3 DNA reads TGTGCCAGCAGGATGACAACGAACTATGGCTACACCTTC. Translation: CASRMTTNYGYTF. J is TRBJ1-2 and V is TRBV2; no reliable D call. There are 13 residues in the CDR3. The V gene lost 6 bases and the J gene lost 2 bases, with 10 bases spanning the gap. The germline gives CDR1 SNHLY, CDR2 FYNNEI.

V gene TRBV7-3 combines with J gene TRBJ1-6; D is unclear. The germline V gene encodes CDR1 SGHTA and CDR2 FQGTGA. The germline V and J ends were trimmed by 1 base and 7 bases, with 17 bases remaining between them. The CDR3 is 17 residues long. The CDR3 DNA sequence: TGTGCCAGCAGCTTAAGGTTTGGCGGTGGCTACAATTCACCCCTCCACTTT. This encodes CASSLRFGGGYNSPLHF.

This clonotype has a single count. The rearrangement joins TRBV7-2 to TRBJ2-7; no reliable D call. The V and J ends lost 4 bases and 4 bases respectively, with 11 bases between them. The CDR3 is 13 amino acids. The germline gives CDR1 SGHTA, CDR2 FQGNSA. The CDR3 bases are TGTGCCAGCAGCTCGCACCTCGTTTACGAGCAGTACTTC. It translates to CASSSHLVYEQYF.

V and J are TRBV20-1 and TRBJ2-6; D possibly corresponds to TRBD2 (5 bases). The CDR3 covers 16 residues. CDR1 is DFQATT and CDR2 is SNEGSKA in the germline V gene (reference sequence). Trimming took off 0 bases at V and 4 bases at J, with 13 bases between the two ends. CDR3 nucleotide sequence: TGCAGTGCTAGAGATCTTCAGGACTTGGGGGCCAACGTCCTGACTTTC. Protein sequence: CSARDLQDLGANVLTF.

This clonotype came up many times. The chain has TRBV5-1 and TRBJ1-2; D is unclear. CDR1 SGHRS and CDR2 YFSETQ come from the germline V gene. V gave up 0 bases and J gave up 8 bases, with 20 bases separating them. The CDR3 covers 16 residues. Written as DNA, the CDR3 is TGCGCCAGCAGCTTGGCCGGCTTCACCGCCCGGAGGGGCTACACCTTC. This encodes CASSLAGFTARRGYTF.

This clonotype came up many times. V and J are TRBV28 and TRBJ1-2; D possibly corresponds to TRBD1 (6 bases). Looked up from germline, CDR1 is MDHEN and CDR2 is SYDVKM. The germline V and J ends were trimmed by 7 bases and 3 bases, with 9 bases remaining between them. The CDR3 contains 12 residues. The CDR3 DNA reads TGTGCCAGCAAGGGGACATACTATGGCTACACCTTC. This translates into CASKGTYYGYTF.

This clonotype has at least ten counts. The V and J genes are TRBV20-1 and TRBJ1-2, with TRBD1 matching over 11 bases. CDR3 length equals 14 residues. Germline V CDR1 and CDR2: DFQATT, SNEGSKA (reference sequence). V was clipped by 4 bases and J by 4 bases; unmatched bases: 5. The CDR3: CSATRDRGTYGYTF. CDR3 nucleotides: TGCAGTGCTACCCGGGACAGGGGGACCTATGGCTACACCTTC.

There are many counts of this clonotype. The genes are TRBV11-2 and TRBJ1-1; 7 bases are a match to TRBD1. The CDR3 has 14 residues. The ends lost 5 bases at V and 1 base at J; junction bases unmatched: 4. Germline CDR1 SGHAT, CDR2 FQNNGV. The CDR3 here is CASSVQGWNTEAFF. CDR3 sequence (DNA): TGTGCCAGCAGCGTACAGGGGTGGAACACTGAAGCTTTCTTT.

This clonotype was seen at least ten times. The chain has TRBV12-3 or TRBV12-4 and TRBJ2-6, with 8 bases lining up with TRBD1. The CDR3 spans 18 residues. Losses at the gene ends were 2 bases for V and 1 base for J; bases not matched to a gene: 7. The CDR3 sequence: CASSLRAGGRSGANVLTF. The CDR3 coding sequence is TGTGCCAGCAGTTTAAGGGCAGGGGGCAGATCTGGGGCCAACGTCCTGACTTTC.

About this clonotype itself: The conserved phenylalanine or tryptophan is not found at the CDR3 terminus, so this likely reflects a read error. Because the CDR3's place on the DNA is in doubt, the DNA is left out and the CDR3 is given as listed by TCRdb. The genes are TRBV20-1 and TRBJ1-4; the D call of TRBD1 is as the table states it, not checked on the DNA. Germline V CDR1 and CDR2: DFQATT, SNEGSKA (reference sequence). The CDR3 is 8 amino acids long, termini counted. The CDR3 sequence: CSAERTGR.

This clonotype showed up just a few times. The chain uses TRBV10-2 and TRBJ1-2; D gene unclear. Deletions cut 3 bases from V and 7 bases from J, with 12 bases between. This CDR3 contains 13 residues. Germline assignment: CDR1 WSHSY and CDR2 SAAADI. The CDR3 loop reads CASSDSRVAGYTF. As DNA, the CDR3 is TGCGCCAGCAGTGATTCACGGGTCGCTGGCTACACCTTC.

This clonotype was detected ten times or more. Here the CDR3 reads CASSYVGFEAGELFF. The CDR3 region has the DNA TGTGCCAGCAGCTATGTCGGATTTGAGGCCGGGGAGCTGTTTTTT. The V gene is TRBV7-9, the J gene TRBJ2-2, with D unresolved. Deletions cut 4 bases from V and 6 bases from J, with 15 bases between. There are 15 residues in the CDR3. In germline, CDR1 is SEHNR, CDR2 FQNEAQ (reference sequence).

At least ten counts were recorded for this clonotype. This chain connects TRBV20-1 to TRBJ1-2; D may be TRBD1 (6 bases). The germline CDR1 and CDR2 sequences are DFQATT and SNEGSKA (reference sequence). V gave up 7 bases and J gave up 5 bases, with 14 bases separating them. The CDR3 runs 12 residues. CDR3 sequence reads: CSVPGHHYGYTF. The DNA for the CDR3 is TGCAGTGTACCGGGACATCATTATGGCTACACCTTC.

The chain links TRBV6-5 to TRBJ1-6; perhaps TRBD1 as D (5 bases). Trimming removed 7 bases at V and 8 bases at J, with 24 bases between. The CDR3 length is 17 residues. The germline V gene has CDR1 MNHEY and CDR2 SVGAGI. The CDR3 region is CASTPLRVGPPDSPLHF. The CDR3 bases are TGTGCCAGCACACCACTACGGGTGGGGCCACCCGATTCACCCCTCCACTTT.

The CDR3 nucleotides are TGCAGCGTTGAAGGCGACAGGGCTAACACCGGGGAGCTGTTTTTT. Protein sequence: CSVEGDRANTGELFF. The rearrangement uses TRBV29-1 and TRBJ2-2, with TRBD1 matching over 7 bases. The trim removed 1 base at V and 2 bases at J, leaving 4 bases unmatched. Germline V gene sequence: CDR1 SQVTM, CDR2 ANQGSEA. The CDR3 totals 15 residues.

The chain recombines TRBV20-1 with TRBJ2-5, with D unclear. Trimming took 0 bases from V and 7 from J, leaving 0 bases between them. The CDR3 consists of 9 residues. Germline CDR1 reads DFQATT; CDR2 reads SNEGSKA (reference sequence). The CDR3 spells CSARETQYF. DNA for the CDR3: TGCAGTGCTAGAGAGACCCAGTACTTC.

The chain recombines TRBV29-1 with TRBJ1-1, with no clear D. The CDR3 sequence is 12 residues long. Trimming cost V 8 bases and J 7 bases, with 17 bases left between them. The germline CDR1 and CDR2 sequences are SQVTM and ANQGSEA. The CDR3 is CSSLAKGDEAFF. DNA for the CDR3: TGCAGCAGCTTGGCCAAGGGTGATGAAGCTTTCTTT.